These T cell receptor beta chains were read from a single sample in a study of control samples from healthy donors and cancer patients. The table came from immunoSEQ multiplex PCR; TCRdb's copy has only in-frame clones and leaves some out. Among around 140,000 clones listed, roughly 89% were seen once. Specimen: PBMCs. These TCRs come from a man in his forties or fifties with head and neck cancer. Each CDR3 is given with its conserved first and last residue. A D gene is named only where the DNA matches it firmly. Part of the rows lack a size; the others show once, few, many or a class for expanded clones.

d_gene,abundance,j_gene,v_gene,CDR3aa,CDR3nt
-,-,TRBJ1-1,TRBV18,CASSPTGSTGTEAFF,TGTGCCAGCTCACCTACGGGTTCGACGGGGACTGAAGCTTTCTTT
-,-,TRBJ2-7,TRBV7-2,CASSLAKGYEQYF,TGTGCCAGCAGCTTAGCGAAGGGGTACGAGCAGTACTTC
-,-,TRBJ1-6,TRBV18,CASSPLEGYNSPLHF,TGTGCCAGCTCACCACTCGAGGGCTATAATTCACCCCTCCACTTT
TRBD2,once,TRBJ2-7,TRBV28,CASSAATSGNSYEQYF,TGTGCCAGCAGTGCCGCCACTAGCGGGAACTCCTACGAGCAGTACTTC
-,-,TRBJ2-1,TRBV13,CASSLDYEQFF,TGTGCCAGCAGCCTAGACTATGAGCAGTTCTTC
-,-,TRBJ1-4,TRBV19,CASSLHEKLFF,TGTGCCAGTAGTCTTCATGAAAAACTGTTTTTT
TRBD1,once,TRBJ2-7,TRBV18,CASSLTGSVSYEQYF,TGTGCCAGCTCACTGACAGGGTCGGTCTCCTACGAGCAGTACTTC
-,few,TRBJ2-5,TRBV24-1,CATSDNGEEGETQYF,TGTGCCACCAGTGATAACGGAGAAGAGGGGGAGACCCAGTACTTC
-,-,TRBJ2-1,TRBV11-3,CASSSKASDNWNEQFF,TGTGCCAGCAGCTCAAAAGCCAGCGACAACTGGAATGAGCAGTTCTTC
TRBD1,-,TRBJ1-6,TRBV7-2,CASSLTGAYNSPLHF,TGTGCCAGCAGCTTAACAGGGGCCTATAATTCACCCCTCCACTTT
-,-,TRBJ2-4,TRBV5-5,CASSLDLTGPRAYF,TGTGCCAGCAGCTTGGATCTTACGGGCCCCAGGGCGTACTTC
-,-,TRBJ1-2,TRBV21-1,CASSIYRVIYEVTYGYTF,TGTGCCAGCAGCATCTACAGGGTTATTTACGAAGTGACCTATGGCTACACCTTC
TRBD1,-,TRBJ2-1,TRBV4-2,CASSPRSDRGNNEQFF,TGTGCCAGCAGCCCCCGGAGTGACAGGGGCAACAATGAGCAGTTCTTC
TRBD1,-,TRBJ1-3,TRBV28,CASSTTGRNTIYF,TGTGCCAGCAGTACGACAGGGAGAAACACCATATATTTT
-,once,TRBJ2-7,TRBV5-1,CASSFDAGQNSYEQYF,TGCGCCAGCAGCTTTGACGCAGGGCAAAACTCCTACGAGCAGTACTTC
TRBD1,-,TRBJ2-1,TRBV14,CASSQARDRQFF,TGTGCCAGCAGCCAAGCCAGGGACAGGCAGTTCTTC
-,-,TRBJ2-5,TRBV9,CASSGTTMPETQYF,TGTGCCAGCAGCGGTACGACTATGCCAGAGACCCAGTACTTC
-,-,TRBJ2-3,TRBV11-3,CASSRDGTDTQYF,TGTGCCAGCAGCCGCGACGGCACAGATACGCAGTATTTT
-,-,TRBJ1-5,TRBV2,CASSEGTHQPQHF,TGTGCCAGCAGTGAAGGGACACATCAGCCCCAGCATTTT
-,-,TRBJ1-5,TRBV6-2/TRBV6-3,CASSSLGPHQPQHF,TGTGCCAGCAGTTCCCTAGGGCCCCATCAGCCCCAGCATTTT
TRBD1,-,TRBJ1-3,TRBV18,CASSPGQGSGNTIYF,TGTGCCAGCTCACCAGGACAGGGCTCTGGAAACACCATATATTTT
TRBD2,-,TRBJ2-1,TRBV4-2,CASSQGNGGGADEQFF,TGTGCCAGCAGCCAAGGTAACGGCGGGGGGGCCGATGAGCAGTTCTTC
TRBD2,-,TRBJ2-7,TRBV6-5,CASSYGTRGYEQYF,TGTGCCAGCAGTTACGGGACTAGGGGCTACGAGCAGTACTTC
-,-,TRBJ2-1,TRBV3-1/TRBV3-2,CASSQGASVDNEQFF,TGTGCCAGCAGCCAAGGGGCGAGCGTAGACAATGAGCAGTTCTTC
TRBD1,-,TRBJ1-2,TRBV9,CASSVPGTGAIRYGYTF,TGTGCCAGCAGCGTCCCCGGGACAGGGGCGATAAGGTATGGCTACACCTTC
-,-,TRBJ1-4,TRBV21-1,CASSKAGGAGDSEKLFF,TGTGCCAGCAGCAAAGCTGGGGGGGCAGGGGATAGTGAAAAACTGTTTTTT
-,once,TRBJ2-1,TRBV18,CASSPVWAKVHNEQFF,TGTGCCAGCTCACCAGTTTGGGCCAAGGTCCACAATGAGCAGTTCTTC
-,-,TRBJ2-1,TRBV7-9,CAGPQGGNEQFF,TGTGCCGGCCCGCAGGGAGGCAATGAGCAGTTCTTC
-,-,TRBJ2-5,TRBV19,CASSIGEDETQYF,TGTGCCAGTAGTATCGGGGAGGACGAGACCCAGTACTTC
-,-,TRBJ2-7,TRBV24-1,CATSDPGVARQYF,TGTGCCACCAGTGACCCAGGGGTCGCAAGGCAGTACTTC
-,-,TRBJ2-1,TRBV5-8,CASSLAITGKPYNEQFF,TGTGCCAGCAGCTTGGCGATTACAGGAAAACCCTACAATGAGCAGTTCTTC
-,-,TRBJ1-5,TRBV30,CAWSWGEAGQGDQPQHF,TGTGCCTGGAGTTGGGGTGAGGCGGGCCAGGGCGACCAGCCCCAGCATTTT
-,-,TRBJ1-2,TRBV9,CASSVAETPKRGYTF,TGTGCCAGCAGCGTAGCTGAGACCCCAAAGCGAGGCTACACCTTC